The 32 T cell receptor beta chains below were found in one sample sequenced in a study of spatial heterogeneity in lung cancer. A single record per CDR3 protein comes from TCRdb applying MiXCR to the 5' RACE reads. The sample holds over 2,500 distinct CDR3 sequences, around 3.5% seen once. For these receptors, no antigen is known. Time point of the sample: sample taken at primary tumor resection. Findings of the study overall: In tumors, expanded intratumoral alpha and beta TCR counts tracked mutation counts.

This material consisted of lung tumor tissue, taken at surgery. The source is a male donor with early-stage non-small cell lung cancer.

This clonotype is medium-sized within its sample. The gene calls are TRBV11-1 and TRBJ2-1; TRBD1 is a possible D gene (5 bases). The CDR3 extends over 15 amino acids. Germline assignment: CDR1 SGHAT and CDR2 FQDESV (reference sequence). Trimming pared 0 bases from V and 4 bases from J, leaving 10 bases between. The CDR3 reads CASSLAIRGYNEQFF. The CDR3 nucleotides are TGTGCCAGCAGCTTAGCGATAAGGGGTTACAATGAGCAGTTCTTC. The full variable domain, completed using reference TRBV11-1 and TRBJ2-1, is EAEVAQSPRYKITEKSQAVAFWCDPISGHATLYWYRQILGQGPELLVQFQDESVVDDSQLPKDRFSAERLKGVDSTLKIQPAELGDSAMYLCASSLAIRGYNEQFFGPGTRLTVL.

This clonotype has at least ten counts. The CDR3 coding sequence is TGTGCCAGCAGTAGGACAGGGGGGCGTCAGCCCCAGCATTTT. Amino acid sequence: CASSRTGGRQPQHF. This chain uses TRBV6-1 with TRBJ1-5, with 10 bases matching TRBD1. The CDR3 runs 14 residues. The germline V gene encodes CDR1 MNHNS and CDR2 SASEGT. After removal of 5 bases from V and 6 bases from J, the junction contained 4 bases not matched to a gene.

This chain links TRBV7-2 with TRBJ2-5; a possible D gene is TRBD2 (5 bases). Germline-derived CDR1 and CDR2 are SGHTA and FQGNSA. The CDR3 contains 12 residues. Trimming cost V 5 bases and J 4 bases, with 8 bases left between them. The chain's CDR3 is CASSAGRETQYF. In nucleotides, the CDR3 is TGTGCCAGCAGCGCGGGCAGAGAGACCCAGTACTTC.

Relative to its sample, this clonotype is large (0.1 to 1%). This chain joins TRBV10-3 and TRBJ1-5, with D possibly matching TRBD1 (5 bases). The CDR3 length is 13 residues. Per germline, CDR1 ENHRY and CDR2 SYGVKD. With 5 bases removed from V and 9 bases from J, the gap between germline ends came to 14 bases. Here the CDR3 DNA reads TGTGCCATCAGTCGCGACAGAGTGGGGCCCCAGCATTTT. Translating gives CAISRDRVGPQHF.

This clonotype is deemed medium-sized (0.01 to 0.1%). The chain links TRBV4-1 to TRBJ2-7, with D uncertain. The CDR3 length is 15 residues. The V and J ends lost 0 bases and 0 bases respectively, with 9 bases between them. Germline V lookup: CDR1 MGHRA, CDR2 YSYEKL. CDR3 protein: CASSQDCALSYEQYV. The DNA for the CDR3 is TGCGCCAGCAGCCAAGATTGTGCACTCTCCTACGAGCAGTACGTC.

This clonotype was seen a handful of times. This chain uses TRBV7-2 with TRBJ2-2, with 11 bases identical to TRBD1. Germline V gives CDR1 SGHTA, CDR2 FQGNSA. This CDR3 spans 15 amino acids. With V trimmed by 5 bases and J by 7 bases, 6 bases remained unmatched. The CDR3 spells CASSHRTGGNGELFF. The CDR3 bases are TGTGCCAGCAGCCACCGGACAGGGGGCAACGGGGAGCTGTTTTTT.

This clonotype occurred many times. This chain uses TRBV9 with TRBJ2-5, with D maybe TRBD2 (6 bases). The CDR3 sequence is 15 residues long. V was trimmed by 2 bases and J by 0 bases, leaving 11 bases between them. CDR1 SGDLS and CDR2 YYNGEE come from the germline V gene. CDR3 sequence (DNA): TGTGCCAGCAGCGTTCGGGGGACGCACCAAGAGACCCAGTACTTC. Translated: CASSVRGTHQETQYF.

This clonotype is categorized as medium-sized. This chain joins TRBV5-6 and TRBJ1-5; no clear D. The CDR3 is 14 amino acids. The V end was cut by 4 bases, the J end by 2 bases, with 10 bases between. Germline V gene data show CDR1 as SGHDT and CDR2 as YYEEEE. The CDR3 DNA reads TGTGCCAGCAGCAATGAGGGAGGCAATCAGCCCCAGCATTTT. Translation: CASSNEGGNQPQHF. The full variable domain, in which reference TRBV5-6 and TRBJ1-5 provide the parts outside the CDR3, is DAGVTQSPTHLIKTRGQQVTLRCSPKSGHDTVSWYQQALGQGPQFIFQYYEEEERQRGNFPDRFSGHQFPNYSSELNVNALLLGDSALYLCASSNEGGNQPQHFGDGTRLSIL.

Points on this clonotype: A read error may be the cause here, since a much bigger clone is one base away. The chain combines TRBV9 with TRBJ1-2, with D unresolved. CDR1 is SGDLS, CDR2 YYNGEE, per germline. The CDR3 loop spans 13 amino acids. V was clipped by 4 bases and J by 4 bases, with 11 bases between them. The CDR3 loop is CASSLTSSYGYTF. The CDR3, as DNA: TGTGCCAGCAGCCTGACAAGCTCCTATGGCTACACCTTC.

By sample fraction, this clonotype is medium-sized. The chain carries TRBV5-1 and TRBJ2-7; D remains unclear. The germline V gene encodes CDR1 SGHRS and CDR2 YFSETQ. This CDR3 contains 11 residues. Trimming removed 4 bases at V and 2 bases at J, with 4 bases between. CDR3 in amino acids: CASSLPYEQYV. CDR3 nucleotide sequence: TGCGCCAGCAGCCTCCCCTACGAGCAGTACGTC.

By frequency in the sample, this clonotype is medium-sized. The chain joins TRBV4-3 to TRBJ1-1, with D unclear. Trimming cost V 0 bases and J 4 bases, with 9 bases left between them. This CDR3 region has 14 residues. CDR1 LGHNA and CDR2 YSLEER come from the germline V gene. The CDR3 region has the DNA TGCGCCAGCAGCCAAGAGAGACGGGGCACTGAAGCTTTCTTT. As protein: CASSQERRGTEAFF.

This clonotype was detected ten times or more. This rearrangement joins TRBV6-5 to TRBJ1-1; D is uncertain. The CDR3 sequence is 18 residues long. With 5 bases removed from V and 0 bases from J, the gap between germline ends came to 22 bases. Germline CDR1 reads MNHEY; CDR2 reads SVGAGI. CDR3 sequence (DNA): TGTGCCAGCAGTCCCGCCCGAGGGTTCCTACTCGTGAACACTGAAGCTTTCTTT. This encodes CASSPARGFLLVNTEAFF.

The sample holds many counts of this clonotype. This chain connects TRBV27 to TRBJ2-7; D may be TRBD1 (5 bases). Trimming took off 4 bases at V and 6 bases at J, with 22 bases between the two ends. Germline V gene sequence: CDR1 MNHEY, CDR2 SMNVEV (reference sequence). The CDR3 runs 16 residues. The DNA of the CDR3 is TGTGCCAGCAGTTCAACCTCGGCAGGGCCCTATCTCGAGCAGTACTTC. Protein sequence: CASSSTSAGPYLEQYF.

This clonotype has more than one count but fewer than ten. The rearrangement joins TRBV29-1 to TRBJ2-1; no definite D call. Trimming took off 3 bases at V and 6 bases at J, with 6 bases between the two ends. Germline values: CDR1 SQVTM, CDR2 ANQGSEA. This CDR3 is built from 11 residues. CDR3 nucleotide sequence: TGCAGCGTTGAGGTTGGCAATGAGCAGTTCTTC. Translating it yields CSVEVGNEQFF.

This clonotype is medium-sized. J is TRBJ2-3 and V is TRBV6-1, with D perhaps given as TRBD1 or TRBD2 (6 bases each). The germline V and J ends were trimmed by 3 bases and 2 bases, with 12 bases remaining between them. The CDR3 is 15 amino acids. Germline CDR1 MNHNS, CDR2 SASEGT. CDR3 sequence (DNA): TGTGCCAGCAGTGATGGGGGGCTACTCACAGATACGCAGTATTTT. It translates to CASSDGGLLTDTQYF.

This clonotype was seen ten or more times. The CDR3 protein is CASSPGQTYNSPLHF. The CDR3 DNA is TGTGCCAGCAGCCCGGGACAGACCTATAATTCACCCCTCCACTTT. V and J are TRBV6-5 and TRBJ1-6; TRBD1 agrees at 7 bases. From germline, CDR1 is MNHEY and CDR2 SVGAGI. This CDR3 has 15 residues. The V segment lost 6 bases and the J segment 2 bases; nucleotides outside the gene matches: 4.

In this sample, this clonotype turned up many times. The junction departs from the called germline gene at one end, perhaps through a read error. The chain links TRBV27 to TRBJ1-5; 10 bases align to TRBD1. This CDR3 is 16 amino acids long. Per germline, CDR1 MNHEY and CDR2 SMNVEV (reference sequence). CDR3 nucleotides: TGCACCAGCAGTCGGCGACCGGGACAGGGGTGTCAGCCCCAGCATTTT. Amino acid sequence: CTSSRRPGQGCQPQHF.

This clonotype rates as medium-sized. The V and J genes are TRBV19 and TRBJ1-5; tentatively, D is TRBD1 (6 bases). This CDR3 contains 13 residues. The germline V and J ends were trimmed by 3 bases and 6 bases, with 9 bases remaining between them. From germline, CDR1 is LNHDA and CDR2 SQIVND (reference sequence). The CDR3 DNA follows: TGTGCCAGTAGTATTACAGGGACTCAGCCCCAGCATTTT. Translated, it gives CASSITGTQPQHF.

By proportion, this clonotype is medium-sized (0.01 to 0.1%). CDR3 DNA sequence: TGTGCCTGGGACCCCGGGACGGCACAAGAGACCCAGTACTTC. This encodes CAWDPGTAQETQYF. This chain joins TRBV30 and TRBJ2-5; D is possibly TRBD1 or TRBD2 (5 bases each). V lost 5 bases and J lost 2, with 15 bases in between. Germline CDR1 and CDR2: GTSNPN and SVGIG (reference sequence). CDR3 length: 14 residues.

This clonotype was counted between two and nine times. V usage is TRBV12-3 or TRBV12-4 and J usage is TRBJ2-5; TRBD1 matches 10 bases. The length of the CDR3 is 15 residues. With V trimmed by 0 bases and J by 3 bases, 1 base remained unmatched. In nucleotides, the CDR3 is TGTGCCAGCAGTTTAGCGACAGGGGGCGAAGAGACCCAGTACTTC. This gives the protein CASSLATGGEETQYF.

By its share, this clonotype is medium-sized. This chain joins TRBV5-1 and TRBJ1-4; 10 nucleotides agree with TRBD1. This CDR3 is 17 amino acids long. V was pared by 4 bases and J by 7 bases, with 13 bases of the junction left unmatched. CDR1 is SGHRS and CDR2 is YFSETQ in the germline V gene. The CDR3 DNA reads as TGCGCCAGCAGCCCGGGACAGGGGCGCCGGAATGGTGAAAAACTGTTTTTT. Translated, it gives CASSPGQGRRNGEKLFF.

This clonotype was counted many times. The chain combines TRBV5-1 with TRBJ2-7, with D hard to call. CDR1 and CDR2 from the germline V gene are SGHRS and YFSETQ. The CDR3 sequence is 11 residues long. V was trimmed by 4 bases and J by 7 bases, leaving 9 bases between them. CDR3 nucleotides: TGCGCCAGCAGCCCAGGTGGAGAGCAGTACGTC. Translated: CASSPGGEQYV.

By share, this clonotype counts as medium-sized (0.01 to 0.1%). The rearrangement uses TRBV2 and TRBJ2-3; D is undetermined. The V and J ends lost 7 bases and 1 base respectively, with 6 bases between them. This CDR3 comprises 12 residues. Looked up from germline, CDR1 is SNHLY and CDR2 is FYNNEI. CDR3 protein: CASNLGTDTQYF. For the CDR3, the DNA is TGTGCCAGCAATTTGGGCACAGATACGCAGTATTTT.

This clonotype was found many times. The V and J genes are TRBV12-3 or TRBV12-4 and TRBJ1-6; TRBD1 might be the D (5 bases). Trimming pared 6 bases from V and 9 bases from J, leaving 15 bases between. CDR3 size: 14 residues. In DNA, the CDR3 is TGTGCCAGCAGCCCCGACAGTGCTTTTTCACCCCTCCACTTT. Encoded protein: CASSPDSAFSPLHF.

This clonotype is categorized as medium-sized (0.01 to 0.1%). J is TRBJ2-5 and V is TRBV11-2; D not resolved. The CDR3 has 13 amino acids. Looked up from germline, CDR1 is SGHAT and CDR2 is FQNNGV. Trimming removed 2 bases at V and 2 bases at J, with 6 bases between. The CDR3 loop is CASSLRLQETQYF. The CDR3 region has the DNA TGTGCCAGCAGCTTAAGGCTACAAGAGACCCAGTACTTC.

By share, this clonotype counts as medium-sized. This chain connects TRBV5-5 to TRBJ2-1, with 8 bases matching TRBD2. V was pared by 5 bases and J by 6 bases, with 19 bases of the junction left unmatched. Germline V gives CDR1 SGHKS, CDR2 YYEKEE (reference sequence). CDR3 size: 18 residues. The CDR3: CASRLFSGGDTRTNEQFF. DNA for the CDR3: TGTGCCAGCAGACTTTTCAGCGGGGGCGACACGCGAACCAATGAGCAGTTCTTC. Filled out from reference TRBV5-5 and TRBJ2-1, the complete variable domain reads DAGVTQSPTHLIKTRGQQVTLRCSPISGHKSVSWYQQVLGQGPQFIFQYYEKEERGRGNFPDRFSARQFPNYSSELNVNALLLGDSALYLCASRLFSGGDTRTNEQFFGPGTRLTVL.

This clonotype is medium-sized in the sample. The rearrangement uses TRBV19 and TRBJ1-2; 7 bases agree with TRBD1. The CDR3 consists of 15 residues. Trimming took 5 bases from V and 4 from J; bases not matched to a gene: 10. CDR1 is LNHDA and CDR2 is SQIVND in the germline V gene (reference sequence). DNA of the CDR3: TGTGCCAGTAGTGCCGATGCAGGGGGTTCCTATGGCTACACCTTC. Amino acid sequence: CASSADAGGSYGYTF.

By share, this clonotype ranks as medium-sized. The chain combines TRBV29-1 with TRBJ2-7; D gene ambiguous. The V and J ends lost 6 bases and 4 bases respectively, with 10 bases between them. Germline values: CDR1 SQVTM, CDR2 ANQGSEA. CDR3 length: 11 amino acids. The CDR3 region is CSVLTGYEQYV. The CDR3 DNA is TGCAGCGTGCTGACCGGTTACGAGCAGTACGTC.

By sample fraction, this clonotype is medium-sized. The chain employs TRBV10-3 and TRBJ2-5; perhaps D is TRBD1 or TRBD2 (7 bases each). CDR3 length: 15 residues. CDR1 and CDR2 (germline): ENHRY, SYGVKD. The CDR3 bases are TGTGTCGCTCGCAGGGGGGGCGGGTATCAAGAGACCCAGTACTTC. Its translation is CVARRGGGYQETQYF.

Relative to its sample, this clonotype is medium-sized. The chain employs TRBV6-1 and TRBJ1-5; D is unclear. Trimming stripped 2 bases from V and 6 bases from J, with 14 bases between. Germline CDR1 and CDR2: MNHNS and SASEGT. The CDR3 totals 15 residues. The CDR3 protein is CASSEIRGLGQPQHF. DNA of the CDR3: TGTGCCAGCAGTGAAATTCGAGGGCTCGGTCAGCCCCAGCATTTT.

This clonotype is medium-sized. The CDR3 is CASSLEVPGGELFF. CDR3 sequence (DNA): TGCGCCAGCAGCTTGGAAGTCCCGGGAGGGGAGCTGTTTTTT. The rearrangement links TRBV5-1 to TRBJ2-2, with D possibly TRBD2 on 5 matching bases. The CDR3 covers 14 residues. The V and J ends lost 0 bases and 8 bases respectively, with 11 bases between them. The germline CDR1 and CDR2 sequences are SGHRS and YFSETQ.

This clonotype is medium-sized within its sample. This chain links TRBV5-1 with TRBJ2-6, with 8 nucleotides matching TRBD2. This CDR3 has 18 residues. J was trimmed by 0 bases and V by 4 bases; bases with no gene match: 9. Germline CDR1 SGHRS, CDR2 YFSETQ. The CDR3 is CASSRGAGAHSGANVLTF. As DNA, the CDR3 is TGCGCCAGCAGCCGGGGAGCGGGGGCCCACTCTGGGGCCAACGTCCTGACTTTC.